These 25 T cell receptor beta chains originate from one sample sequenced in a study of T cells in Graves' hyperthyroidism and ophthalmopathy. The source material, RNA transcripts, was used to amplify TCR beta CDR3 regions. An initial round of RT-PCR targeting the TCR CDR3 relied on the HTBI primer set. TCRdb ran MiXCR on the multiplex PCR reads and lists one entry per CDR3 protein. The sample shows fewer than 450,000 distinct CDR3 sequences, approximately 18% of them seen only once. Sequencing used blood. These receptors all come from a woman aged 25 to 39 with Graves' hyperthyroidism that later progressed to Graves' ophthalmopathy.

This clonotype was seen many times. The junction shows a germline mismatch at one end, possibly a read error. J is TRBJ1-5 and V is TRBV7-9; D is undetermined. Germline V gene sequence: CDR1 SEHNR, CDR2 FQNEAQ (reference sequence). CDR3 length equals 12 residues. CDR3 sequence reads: CASSLEGQPQHF. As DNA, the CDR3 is TGTGCCAGCAGTTTAGAGGGTCAGCCCCAGCATTTT.

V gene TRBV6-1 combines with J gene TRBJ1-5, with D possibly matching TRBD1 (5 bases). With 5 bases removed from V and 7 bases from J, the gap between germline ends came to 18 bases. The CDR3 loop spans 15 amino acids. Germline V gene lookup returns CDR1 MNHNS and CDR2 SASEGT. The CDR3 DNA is TGTGCCAGCAGTTACGGGCAGGGTGGGGAACAGCCCCAGCATTTT. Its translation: CASSYGQGGEQPQHF.

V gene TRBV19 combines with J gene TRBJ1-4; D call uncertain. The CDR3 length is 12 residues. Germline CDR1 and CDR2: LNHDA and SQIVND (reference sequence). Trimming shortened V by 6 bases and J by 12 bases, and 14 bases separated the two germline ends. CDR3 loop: CASRVPGRQLFF. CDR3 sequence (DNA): TGTGCCAGTAGGGTACCCGGACGTCAACTGTTTTTT. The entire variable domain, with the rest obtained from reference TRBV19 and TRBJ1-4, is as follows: DGGITQSPKYLFRKEGQNVTLSCEQNLNHDAMYWYRQDPGQGLRLIYYSQIVNDFQKGDIAEGYSVSREKKESFPLTVTSAQKNPTAFYLCASRVPGRQLFFGSGTQLSVL.

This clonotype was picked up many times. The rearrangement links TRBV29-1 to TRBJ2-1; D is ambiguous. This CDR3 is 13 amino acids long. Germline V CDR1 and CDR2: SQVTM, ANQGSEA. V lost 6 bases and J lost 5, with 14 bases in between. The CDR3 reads CSVRKGLHNEQFF. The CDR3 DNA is TGCAGCGTAAGGAAAGGCCTGCACAATGAGCAGTTCTTC.

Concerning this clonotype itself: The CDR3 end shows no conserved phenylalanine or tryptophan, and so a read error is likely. The CDR3 here is CASSQLELNYGYTI. The DNA of the CDR3 is TGTGCCAGCAGCCAATTGGAGTTGAACTATGGCTACACCATC. The chain joins TRBV3-1 to TRBJ1-2; D gene uncertain. Trimming pared 2 bases from V and 2 bases from J, leaving 9 bases between. In germline, CDR1 is LGHDT, CDR2 YNNKEL (reference sequence). This CDR3 has 14 residues.

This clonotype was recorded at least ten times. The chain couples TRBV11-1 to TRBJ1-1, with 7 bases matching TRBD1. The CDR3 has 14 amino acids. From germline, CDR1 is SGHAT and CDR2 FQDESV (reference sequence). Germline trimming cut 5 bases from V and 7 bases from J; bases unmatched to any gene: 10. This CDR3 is CASSLLQGFDEAFF. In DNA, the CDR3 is TGTGCCAGCAGCCTCCTACAGGGGTTTGATGAAGCTTTCTTT.

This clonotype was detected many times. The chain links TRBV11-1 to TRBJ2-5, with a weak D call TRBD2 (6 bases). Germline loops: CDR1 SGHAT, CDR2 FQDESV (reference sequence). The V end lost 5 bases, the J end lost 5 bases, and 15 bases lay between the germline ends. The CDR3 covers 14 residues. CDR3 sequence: CASSLTSGGETQYF. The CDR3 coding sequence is TGTGCCAGCAGCCTGACTAGTGGGGGGGAGACCCAGTACTTC.

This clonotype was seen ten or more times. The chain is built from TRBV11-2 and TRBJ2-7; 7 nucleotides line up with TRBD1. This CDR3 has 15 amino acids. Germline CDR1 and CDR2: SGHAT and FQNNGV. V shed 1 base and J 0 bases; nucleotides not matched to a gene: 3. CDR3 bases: TGTGCCAGCAGCTTAGTATGGACAGGCTCCTACGAGCAGTACTTC. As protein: CASSLVWTGSYEQYF.

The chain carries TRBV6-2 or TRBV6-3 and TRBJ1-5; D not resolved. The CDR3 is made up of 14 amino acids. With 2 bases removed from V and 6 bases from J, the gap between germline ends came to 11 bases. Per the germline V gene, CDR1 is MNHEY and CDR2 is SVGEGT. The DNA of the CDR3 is TGTGCCAGCAGTTACGCGGCAGGTAGTCAGCCCCAGCATTTT. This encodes CASSYAAGSQPQHF.

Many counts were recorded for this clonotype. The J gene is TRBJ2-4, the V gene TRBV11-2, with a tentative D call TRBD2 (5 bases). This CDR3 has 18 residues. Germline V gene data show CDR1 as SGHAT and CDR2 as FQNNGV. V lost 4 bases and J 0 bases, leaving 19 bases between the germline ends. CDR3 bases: TGTGCCAGCAGCTCCTGGACTTCCCCGGGCGTAGCCAAAAACATTCAGTACTTC. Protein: CASSSWTSPGVAKNIQYF. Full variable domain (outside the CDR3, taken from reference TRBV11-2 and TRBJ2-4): EAGVAQSPRYKIIEKRQSVAFWCNPISGHATLYWYQQILGQGPKLLIQFQNNGVVDDSQLPKDRFSAERLKGVDSTLKIQPAKLEDSAVYLCASSSWTSPGVAKNIQYFGAGTRLSVL.

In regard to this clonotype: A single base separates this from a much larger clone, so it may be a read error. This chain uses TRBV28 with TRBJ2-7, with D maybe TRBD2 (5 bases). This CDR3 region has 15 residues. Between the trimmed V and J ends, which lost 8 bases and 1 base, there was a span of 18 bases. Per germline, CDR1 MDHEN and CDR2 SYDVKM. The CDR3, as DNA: TGTGCCAGCCGGGCCGGGAACCGAGCTTCCTACGAGCAGTACTTC. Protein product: CASRAGNRASYEQYF.

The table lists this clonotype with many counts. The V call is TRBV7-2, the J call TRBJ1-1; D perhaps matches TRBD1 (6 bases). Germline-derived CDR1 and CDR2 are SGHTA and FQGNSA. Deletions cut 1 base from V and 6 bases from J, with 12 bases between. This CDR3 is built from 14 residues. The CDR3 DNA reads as TGTGCCAGCAGCTTAGTTGGGGGCAGGGCTGAAGCTTTCTTT. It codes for CASSLVGGRAEAFF.

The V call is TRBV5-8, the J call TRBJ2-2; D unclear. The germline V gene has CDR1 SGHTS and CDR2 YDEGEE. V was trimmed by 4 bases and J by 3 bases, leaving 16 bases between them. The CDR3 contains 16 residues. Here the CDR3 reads CASSAPRVRDTGELFF. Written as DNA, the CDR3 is TGTGCCAGCAGCGCGCCTAGGGTTAGGGACACCGGGGAGCTGTTTTTT.

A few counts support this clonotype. CDR3 nucleotide sequence: TGTGCCAGCAACTACACGGACTCGGGAAACATTCAGTACTTC. Protein: CASNYTDSGNIQYF. V gene TRBV6-2 or TRBV6-3 combines with J gene TRBJ2-4; tentatively, D is TRBD2 (5 bases). V was pared by 7 bases and J by 6 bases, with 16 bases between. The CDR3 runs to 14 residues. CDR1 MNHEY and CDR2 SVGEGT come from the germline V gene.

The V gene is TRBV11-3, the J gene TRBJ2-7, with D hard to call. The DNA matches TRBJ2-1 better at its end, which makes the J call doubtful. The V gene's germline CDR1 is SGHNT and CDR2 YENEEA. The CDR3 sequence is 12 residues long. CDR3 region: CASTMSSSEQFF. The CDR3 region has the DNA TGTGCCAGCACCATGTCCTCCTCTGAGCAGTTCTTC.

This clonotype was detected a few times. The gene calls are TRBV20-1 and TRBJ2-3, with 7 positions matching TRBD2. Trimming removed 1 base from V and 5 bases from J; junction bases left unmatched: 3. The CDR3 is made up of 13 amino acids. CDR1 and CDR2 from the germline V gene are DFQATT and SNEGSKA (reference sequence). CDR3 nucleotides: TGCAGTGCTAGAGGCGGGAGCCGAGATACGCAGTATTTT. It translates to CSARGGSRDTQYF.

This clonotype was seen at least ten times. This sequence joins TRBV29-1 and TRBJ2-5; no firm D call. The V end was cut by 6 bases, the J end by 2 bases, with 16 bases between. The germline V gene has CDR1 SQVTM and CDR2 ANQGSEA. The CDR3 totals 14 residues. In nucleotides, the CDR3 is TGCAGCGTACGCAAGGATATGGTGCAAGAGACCCAGTACTTC. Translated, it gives CSVRKDMVQETQYF. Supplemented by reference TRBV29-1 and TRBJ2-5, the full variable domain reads SAVISQKPSRDICQRGTSLTIQCQVDSQVTMMFWYRQQPGQSLTLIATANQGSEATYESGFVIDKFPISRPNLTFSTLTVSNMSPEDSSIYLCSVRKDMVQETQYFGPGTRLLVL.

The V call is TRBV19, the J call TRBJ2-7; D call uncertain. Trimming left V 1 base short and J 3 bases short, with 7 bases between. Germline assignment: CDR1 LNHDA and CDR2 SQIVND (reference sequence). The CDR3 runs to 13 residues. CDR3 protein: CASSIGQSYEQYF. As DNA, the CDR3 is TGTGCCAGTAGTATAGGGCAGAGCTACGAGCAGTACTTC.

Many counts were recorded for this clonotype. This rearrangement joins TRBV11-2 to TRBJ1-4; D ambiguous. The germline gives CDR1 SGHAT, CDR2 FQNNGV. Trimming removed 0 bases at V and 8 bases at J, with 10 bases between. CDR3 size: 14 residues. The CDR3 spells CASSLESAAEKLFF. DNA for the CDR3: TGTGCCAGCAGCTTAGAATCAGCAGCGGAAAAACTGTTTTTT.

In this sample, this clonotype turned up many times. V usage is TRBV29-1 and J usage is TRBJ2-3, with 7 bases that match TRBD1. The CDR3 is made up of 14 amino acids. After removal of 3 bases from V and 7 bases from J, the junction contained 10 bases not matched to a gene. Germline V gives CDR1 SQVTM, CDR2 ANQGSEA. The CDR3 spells CSVDETGQWNTQYF. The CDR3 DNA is TGCAGCGTTGACGAGACAGGGCAATGGAATACGCAGTATTTT.

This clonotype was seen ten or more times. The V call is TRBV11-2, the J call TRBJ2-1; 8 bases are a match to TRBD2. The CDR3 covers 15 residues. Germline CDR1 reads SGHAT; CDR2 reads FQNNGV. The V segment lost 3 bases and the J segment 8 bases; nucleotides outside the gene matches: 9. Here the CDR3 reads CASSFRIAGMDEQFF. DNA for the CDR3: TGTGCCAGCAGCTTCCGGATAGCGGGAATGGATGAGCAGTTCTTC. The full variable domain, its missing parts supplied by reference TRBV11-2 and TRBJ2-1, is EAGVAQSPRYKIIEKRQSVAFWCNPISGHATLYWYQQILGQGPKLLIQFQNNGVVDDSQLPKDRFSAERLKGVDSTLKIQPAKLEDSAVYLCASSFRIAGMDEQFFGPGTRLTVL.

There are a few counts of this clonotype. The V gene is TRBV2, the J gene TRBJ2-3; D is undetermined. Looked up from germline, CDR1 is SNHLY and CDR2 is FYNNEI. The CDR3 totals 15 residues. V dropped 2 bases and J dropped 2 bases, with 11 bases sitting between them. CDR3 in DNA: TGTGCCAGCAGTGAACGAGACACCGACACAGATACGCAGTATTTT. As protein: CASSERDTDTDTQYF.

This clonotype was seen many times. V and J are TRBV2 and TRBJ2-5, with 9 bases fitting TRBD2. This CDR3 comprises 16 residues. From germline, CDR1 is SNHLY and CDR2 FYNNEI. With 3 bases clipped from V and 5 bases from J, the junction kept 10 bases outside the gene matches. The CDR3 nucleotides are TGTGCCAGCAGTGAGTTCCTAGCGGGATCAGGGGAGACCCAGTACTTC. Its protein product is CASSEFLAGSGETQYF. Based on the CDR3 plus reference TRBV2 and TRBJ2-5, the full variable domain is EPEVTQTPSHQVTQMGQEVILRCVPISNHLYFYWYRQILGQKVEFLVSFYNNEISEKSEIFDDQFSVERPDGSNFTLKIRSTKLEDSAMYFCASSEFLAGSGETQYFGPGTRLLVL.

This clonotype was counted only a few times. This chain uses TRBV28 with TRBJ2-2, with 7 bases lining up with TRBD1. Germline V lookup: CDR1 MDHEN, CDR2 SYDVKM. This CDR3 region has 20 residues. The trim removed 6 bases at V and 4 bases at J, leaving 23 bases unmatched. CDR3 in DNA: TGTGCCAGCAGGCCGGGAAGAAGACAGGGTTTTTGGGTGGTCACCGGGGAGCTGTTTTTT. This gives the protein CASRPGRRQGFWVVTGELFF.

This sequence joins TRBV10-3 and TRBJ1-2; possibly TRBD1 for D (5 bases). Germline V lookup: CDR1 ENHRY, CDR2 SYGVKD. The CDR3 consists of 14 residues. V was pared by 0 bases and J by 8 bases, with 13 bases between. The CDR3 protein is CAISESAGRTGYTF. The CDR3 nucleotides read TGTGCCATCAGTGAGTCGGCGGGGCGTACGGGCTACACCTTC.